This T cell receptor beta chain originates from a study of shared T cell receptors in the human thymus. This clone was seen a single time. Sequenced by immunoSEQ multiplex PCR; TCRdb stores in-frame clones only, minus some. The sample includes under 700,000 clones, 78% of them seen just once. The CDR3 consists of 14 residues. V was pared by 3 bases and J by 0 bases, with 2 bases of the junction left unmatched. In germline, CDR1 is SGHAT, CDR2 FQNNGV. These records were also assigned to another study, of human thymus T cells. That paper adds: It was from resections taken during corrective heart surgery that the thymus tissue came. Seemingly biased V and J gene usage marked thymic and blood repertoires. Related research examined unrelated individuals and reported that their thymic repertoires overlapped highly.

Sequences were obtained from thymocytes. The chain couples TRBV11-2 to TRBJ2-7, with 7 bases identical to TRBD2. The TCR originated in a boy less than two years old with a congenital heart defect. The CDR3 sequence is CASSFRDYSYEQYF. The CDR3 DNA follows: TGTGCCAGCAGCTTCCGGGACTACTCCTACGAGCAGTACTTC.